These 9 T cell receptor beta chains were sequenced from one sample in a study of regulatory T cells in long-lasting Graves disease. Documented time point: persistent/refractory GD, antithyroid drugs over 5 years with positive TRAb. The TCR library was prepared using RNA isolated from PBMCs. CDR3-region Arm-PCR and iRepertoire HTBI primers produced the TCR beta libraries. MiXCR, applied by TCRdb to the multiplex PCR reads, yields one record per CDR3 protein. The table shows roughly 450,000 distinct CDR3 sequences, with 20% to 25% occurring only once. Sequencing used peripheral blood mononuclear cells (PBMCs), obtained when the disease was refractory, from a patient treated with antithyroid drugs. All receptors come from a female donor with Graves disease.

This clonotype came up many times. The chain recombines TRBV12-3 or TRBV12-4 with TRBJ2-7; unclear D gene. Trimming shortened V by 2 bases and J by 5 bases, and 7 bases separated the two germline ends. This CDR3 is built from 12 residues. The CDR3 nucleotides are TGTGCCAGCAGTTTAATTCTCCACGAGCAGTACTTC. Translating it yields CASSLILHEQYF.

This clonotype was seen repeatedly, ten times or more. The J gene is TRBJ2-5, the V gene TRBV15; 11 bases fit TRBD1. J lost 7 bases, V lost 1 base, and 17 bases had no gene match. From germline, CDR1 is LNHNV and CDR2 YYDKDF (reference sequence). This CDR3 contains 19 residues. The CDR3 DNA is TGTGCCACCAGCAGAGGACCGGGACAGGGGGATAATAAGCGGGGGACCCAGTACTTC. Translating gives CATSRGPGQGDNKRGTQYF.

This clonotype occurred a few times. This chain uses TRBV27 with TRBJ2-2; tentatively, D is TRBD1 (6 bases). This CDR3 spans 16 amino acids. Trimming took off 5 bases at V and 5 bases at J, with 18 bases between the two ends. Germline-derived CDR1 and CDR2 are MNHEY and SMNVEV (reference sequence). The CDR3 reads CASSLQGRSLTGELFF. As DNA, the CDR3 is TGTGCCAGCAGTCTACAGGGTCGGAGTTTGACCGGGGAGCTGTTTTTT.

With respect to this clonotype: A much larger clone differs from this one at a single base, so this may be a read error. This chain connects TRBV6-1 to TRBJ2-5, with 10 positions matching TRBD2. CDR3 length: 13 amino acids. V shed 6 bases, J shed 11 bases, and the junction held 9 bases outside the gene matches. The germline gives CDR1 MNHNS, CDR2 SASEGT. In DNA form, the CDR3 reads TGTGCCAGCAGACTAGCGGGATACAATGAGCAGTACTTC. This sequence encodes CASRLAGYNEQYF.

This clonotype showed up just once. The rearrangement joins TRBV20-1 to TRBJ2-3, with TRBD2 matching over 11 bases. The length of the CDR3 is 14 residues. Germline V gives CDR1 DFQATT, CDR2 SNEGSKA (reference sequence). J gave up 2 bases and V 4 bases, and 2 bases lay outside the gene matches. CDR3 in DNA: TGCAGTGCTACTAGCGGGGGGAACACAGATACGCAGTATTTT. The encoded protein is CSATSGGNTDTQYF.

This clonotype was found many times. J is TRBJ1-2 and V is TRBV10-3; tentatively, D is TRBD1 (5 bases). This CDR3 is 11 amino acids long. The V end was cut by 7 bases, the J end by 6 bases, with 9 bases between. Germline values: CDR1 ENHRY, CDR2 SYGVKD. DNA for the CDR3: TGTGCCATCACGGGGGGTGATGGCTACACCTTC. It yields the protein CAITGGDGYTF.

This clonotype showed up many times. A junction end diverges from the germline sequence, so it may reflect a read error. The CDR3 spells CASSPSNF. The CDR3 region has the DNA TGTGCCAGCAGTCCCTCCAACTTC. The chain couples TRBV28 to TRBJ2-7, with D uncertain. Looked up from germline, CDR1 is MDHEN and CDR2 is SYDVKM. The length of the CDR3 is 8 residues.

In the case of this clonotype: Here the CDR3 omits its conserved ending phenylalanine or tryptophan, so a read error is the likely source. The chain carries TRBV6-2 or TRBV6-3 and TRBJ1-1; 7 nucleotides align to TRBD1. Per germline, CDR1 MNHEY and CDR2 SVGEGT. The trim removed 5 bases at V and 5 bases at J, leaving 8 bases unmatched. The CDR3 covers 14 residues. In DNA form, the CDR3 reads TGTGCCAGCAGTGCGACAGGGCAGGGGACTGAAGCTTTCCTT. Its protein product is CASSATGQGTEAFL.

The V and J genes are TRBV27 and TRBJ1-4; TRBD1 matches at 8 bases. The CDR3 totals 14 residues. Germline V gives CDR1 MNHEY, CDR2 SMNVEV (reference sequence). The J segment lost 7 bases and the V segment lost 6 bases, leaving 7 bases of the junction unmatched. Written as DNA, the CDR3 is TGTGCCAGCAGCCCAGGGGGCCAGGGTGAAAAACTGTTTTTT. The encoded protein is CASSPGGQGEKLFF. Full variable domain (remainder filled in from reference TRBV27 and TRBJ1-4): EAQVTQNPRYLITVTGKKLTVTCSQNMNHEYMSWYRQDPGLGLRQIYYSMNVEVTDKGDVPEGYKVSRKEKRNFPLILESPSPNQTSLYFCASSPGGQGEKLFFGSGTQLSVL.